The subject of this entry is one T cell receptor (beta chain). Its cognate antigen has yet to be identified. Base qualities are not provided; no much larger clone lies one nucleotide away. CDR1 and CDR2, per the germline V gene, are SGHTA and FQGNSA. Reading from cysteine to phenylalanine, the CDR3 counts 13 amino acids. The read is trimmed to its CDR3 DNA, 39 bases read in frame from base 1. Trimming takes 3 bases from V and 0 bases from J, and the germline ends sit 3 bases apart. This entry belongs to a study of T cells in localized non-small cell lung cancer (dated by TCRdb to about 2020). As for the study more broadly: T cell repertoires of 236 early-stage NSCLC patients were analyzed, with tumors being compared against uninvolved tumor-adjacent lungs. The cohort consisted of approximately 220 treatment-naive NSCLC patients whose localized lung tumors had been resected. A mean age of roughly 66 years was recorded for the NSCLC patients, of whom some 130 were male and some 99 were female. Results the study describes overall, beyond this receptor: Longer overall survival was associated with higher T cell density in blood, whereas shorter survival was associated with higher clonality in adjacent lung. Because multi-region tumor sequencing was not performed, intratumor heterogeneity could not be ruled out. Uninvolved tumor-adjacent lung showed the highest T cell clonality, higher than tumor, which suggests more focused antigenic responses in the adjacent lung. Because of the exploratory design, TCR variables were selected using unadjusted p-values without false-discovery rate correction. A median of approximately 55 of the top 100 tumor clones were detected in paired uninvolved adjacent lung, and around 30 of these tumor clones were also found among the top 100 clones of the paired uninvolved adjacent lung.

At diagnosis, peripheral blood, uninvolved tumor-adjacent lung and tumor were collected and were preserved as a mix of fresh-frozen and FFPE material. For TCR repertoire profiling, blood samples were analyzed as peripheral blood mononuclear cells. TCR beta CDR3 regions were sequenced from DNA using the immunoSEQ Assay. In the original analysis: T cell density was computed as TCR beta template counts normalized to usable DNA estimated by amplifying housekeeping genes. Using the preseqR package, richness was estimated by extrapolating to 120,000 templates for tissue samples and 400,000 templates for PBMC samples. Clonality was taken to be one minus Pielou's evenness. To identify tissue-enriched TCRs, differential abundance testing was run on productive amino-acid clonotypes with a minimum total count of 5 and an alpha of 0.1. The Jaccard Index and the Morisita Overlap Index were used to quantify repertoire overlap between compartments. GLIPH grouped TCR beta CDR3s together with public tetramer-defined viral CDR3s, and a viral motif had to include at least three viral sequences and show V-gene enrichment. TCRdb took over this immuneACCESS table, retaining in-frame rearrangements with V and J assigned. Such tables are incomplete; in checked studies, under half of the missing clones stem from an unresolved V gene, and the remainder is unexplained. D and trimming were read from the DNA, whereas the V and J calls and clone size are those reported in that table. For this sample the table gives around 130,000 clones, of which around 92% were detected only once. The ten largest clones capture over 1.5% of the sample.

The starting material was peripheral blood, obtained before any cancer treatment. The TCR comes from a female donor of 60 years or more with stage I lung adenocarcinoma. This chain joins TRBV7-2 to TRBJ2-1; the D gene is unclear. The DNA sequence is TGTGCCAGCAGCTTTAACTCCTACAATGAGCAGTTCTTC. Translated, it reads CASSFNSYNEQFF.